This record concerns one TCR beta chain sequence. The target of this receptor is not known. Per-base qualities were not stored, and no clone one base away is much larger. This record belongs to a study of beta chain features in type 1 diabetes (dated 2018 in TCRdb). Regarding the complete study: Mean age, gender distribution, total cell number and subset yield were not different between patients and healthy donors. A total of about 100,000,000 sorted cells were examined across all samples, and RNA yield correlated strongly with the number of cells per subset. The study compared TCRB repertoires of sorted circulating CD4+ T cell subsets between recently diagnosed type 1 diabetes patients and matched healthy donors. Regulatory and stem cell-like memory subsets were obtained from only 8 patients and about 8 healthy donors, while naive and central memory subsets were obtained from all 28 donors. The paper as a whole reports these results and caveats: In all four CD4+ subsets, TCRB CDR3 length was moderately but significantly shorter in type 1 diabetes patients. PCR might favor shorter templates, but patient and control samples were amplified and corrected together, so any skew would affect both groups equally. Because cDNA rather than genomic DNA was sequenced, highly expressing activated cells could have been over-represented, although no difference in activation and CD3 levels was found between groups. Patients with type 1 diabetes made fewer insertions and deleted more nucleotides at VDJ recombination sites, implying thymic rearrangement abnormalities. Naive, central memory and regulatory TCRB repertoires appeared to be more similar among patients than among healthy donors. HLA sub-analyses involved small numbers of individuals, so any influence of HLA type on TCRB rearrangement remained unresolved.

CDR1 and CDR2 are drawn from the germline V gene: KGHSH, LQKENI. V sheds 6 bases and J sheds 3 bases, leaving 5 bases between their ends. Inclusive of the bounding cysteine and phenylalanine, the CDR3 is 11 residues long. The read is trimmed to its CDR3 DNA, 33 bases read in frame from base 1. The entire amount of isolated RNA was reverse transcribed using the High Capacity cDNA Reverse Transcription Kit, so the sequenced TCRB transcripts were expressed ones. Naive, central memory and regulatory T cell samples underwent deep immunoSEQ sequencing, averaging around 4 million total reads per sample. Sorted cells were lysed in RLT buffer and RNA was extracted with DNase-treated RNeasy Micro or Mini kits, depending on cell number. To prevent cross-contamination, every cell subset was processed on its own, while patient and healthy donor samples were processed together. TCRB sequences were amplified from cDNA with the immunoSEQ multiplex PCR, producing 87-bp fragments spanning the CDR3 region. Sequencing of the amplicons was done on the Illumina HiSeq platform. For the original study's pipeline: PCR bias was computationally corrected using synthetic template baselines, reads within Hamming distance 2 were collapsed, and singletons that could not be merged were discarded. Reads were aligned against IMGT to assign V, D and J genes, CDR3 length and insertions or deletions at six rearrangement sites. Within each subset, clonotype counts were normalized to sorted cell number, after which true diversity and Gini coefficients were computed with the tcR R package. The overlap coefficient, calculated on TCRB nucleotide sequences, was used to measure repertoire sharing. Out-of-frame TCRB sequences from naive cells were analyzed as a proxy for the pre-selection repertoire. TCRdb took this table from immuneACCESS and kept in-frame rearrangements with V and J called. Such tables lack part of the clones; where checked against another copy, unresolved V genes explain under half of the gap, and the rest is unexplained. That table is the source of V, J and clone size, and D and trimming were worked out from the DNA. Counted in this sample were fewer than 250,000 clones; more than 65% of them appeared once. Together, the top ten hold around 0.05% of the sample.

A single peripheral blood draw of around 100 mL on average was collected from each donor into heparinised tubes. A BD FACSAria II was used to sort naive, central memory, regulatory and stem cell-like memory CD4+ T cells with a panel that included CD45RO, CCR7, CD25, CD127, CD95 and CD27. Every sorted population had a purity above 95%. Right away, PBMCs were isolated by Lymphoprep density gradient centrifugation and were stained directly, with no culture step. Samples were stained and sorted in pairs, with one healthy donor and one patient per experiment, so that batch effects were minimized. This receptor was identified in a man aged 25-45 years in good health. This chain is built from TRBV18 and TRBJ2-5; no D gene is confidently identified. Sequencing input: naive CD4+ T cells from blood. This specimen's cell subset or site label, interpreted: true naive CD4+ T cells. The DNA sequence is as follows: TGTGCCAGCTCGGTCGAAGAGACCCAGTACTTC. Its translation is CASSVEETQYF.